The rows below give T cell receptor beta chains drawn from one sample of a study of cytomegalovirus exposure and HLA in healthy donors. TCRdb's table, derived via immunoSEQ multiplex PCR, lists solely in-frame clones and lacks some. This sample's clone table lists 90,000 to 150,000 clones. The source material was PBMCs. All receptors derive from a young man in good health and CMV-seronegative. The CDR3 runs from the conserved cysteine through the conserved F or W. The D gene is left open where the match is weak.

CASSFVPGQIQETQYF	TGTGCCAGCAGCTTTGTACCGGGACAGATCCAAGAGACCCAGTACTTC	TRBV6-6	TRBJ2-5	TRBD1
CASRGSSTLSGANVLTF	TGTGCCAGCAGGGGCTCTTCAACTCTCTCTGGGGCCAACGTCCTGACTTTC	TRBV9	TRBJ2-6	-
CASSSSIAGVREQYF	TGTGCCAGCAGTTCTTCCATAGCGGGAGTTCGCGAGCAGTACTTC	TRBV27	TRBJ2-7	TRBD2
CASSIQNTGELFF	TGTGCCAGTAGTATACAGAACACCGGGGAGCTGTTTTTT	TRBV19	TRBJ2-2	-
CASSNYESTGNTEAFF	TGCGCCAGCAGCAACTACGAATCGACAGGGAACACTGAAGCTTTCTTT	TRBV5-1	TRBJ1-1	-
CASSLGGQGTRNQPQHF	TGTGCCAGCAGCTTAGGGGGACAGGGGACAAGGAATCAGCCCCAGCATTTT	TRBV5-6	TRBJ1-5	TRBD1
CACRRLDNEQFF	TGTGCCTGCAGGAGACTAGACAATGAGCAGTTCTTC	TRBV30	TRBJ2-1	-
CASSPTLGGGTDTQYF	TGTGCCAGCTCACCAACTCTGGGAGGGGGCACAGATACGCAGTATTTT	TRBV18	TRBJ2-3	TRBD2
CASSQKQGIDGYTF	TGCGCCAGCAGCCAAAAACAGGGTATCGATGGCTACACCTTC	TRBV4-1	TRBJ1-2	-
CASSEWGGSIGEKLFF	TGTGCCAGCAGTGAATGGGGGGGTTCGATTGGTGAAAAACTGTTTTTT	TRBV25-1	TRBJ1-4	-
CASSDLAGGGNEQFF	TGTGCCAGCAGCGACCTAGCGGGAGGTGGCAATGAGCAGTTCTTC	TRBV9	TRBJ2-1	TRBD2
CASISGSSYEQYF	TGTGCCAGTATTAGCGGGAGCTCCTACGAGCAGTACTTC	TRBV27	TRBJ2-7	TRBD2
CASSSEIPYRGLDYTF	TGTGCCAGCAGCTCCGAAATCCCGTACAGGGGGCTTGACTACACCTTC	TRBV9	TRBJ1-2	TRBD1
CASSRGRGPIPYEQYF	TGTGCCAGCAGCCGCGGCAGGGGCCCGATTCCCTACGAGCAGTACTTC	TRBV5-6	TRBJ2-7	-
CASGEGFGAFF	TGTGCCAGCGGAGAGGGCTTTGGGGCTTTCTTT	TRBV2	TRBJ1-1	-
CASSEGTGVGSNQPQHF	TGCGCCAGCAGCGAGGGAACAGGGGTAGGTAGCAATCAGCCCCAGCATTTT	TRBV5-1	TRBJ1-5	TRBD1
CASSLGDRNTGELFF	TGTGCCAGCAGCCTCGGGGACAGGAACACCGGGGAGCTGTTTTTT	TRBV9	TRBJ2-2	TRBD1
CAERAGGYSSTDTQYF	TGTGCCGAGCGGGCGGGGGGGTATTCTAGCACAGATACGCAGTATTTT	TRBV2	TRBJ2-3	TRBD2
CATSRGDSGRDTQYF	TGTGCCACCAGCAGAGGGGATAGCGGGAGAGATACGCAGTATTTT	TRBV15	TRBJ2-3	TRBD2
CASTLGQGGVVGNF	TGTGCCAGTACCCTGGGACAGGGAGGGGTTGTTGGCAACTTC	TRBV19	TRBJ1-2	TRBD1